This TCR beta chain was recorded in a study of T cells in localized non-small cell lung cancer. Turning to this clone: Its antigen is as yet unknown.

The CDR3 is 15 residues long. Germline assignment: CDR1 MDHEN and CDR2 SYDVKM. Trimming took 8 bases from V and 0 from J; bases not matched to a gene: 5. Study-level points and caveats: Adjacent lung exhibited a median of 57 among the 100 most abundant tumor clones. Highest T cell clonality was seen in uninvolved adjacent lung, surpassing that measured in tumor. Increased T cell density in blood showed an association with longer overall survival. Sequencing was limited to one tumor region, leaving the possibility of heterogeneity open.

Assay: immunoSEQ multiplex PCR; the TCRdb copy retains only in-frame clones and omits some. The sample lists 75,000 to 95,000 clones; roughly 87% were seen once. This receptor was identified in a man aged 35-75 years with stage I squamous cell lung carcinoma. V is TRBV28 and J is TRBJ2-2, with 8 bases lining up with TRBD2. Sequencing was performed on peripheral blood, taken before any cancer treatment. The CDR3 loop is CASVSGAANTGELFF. The CDR3 nucleotides read TGTGCCAGCGTTAGCGGGGCAGCGAACACCGGGGAGCTGTTTTTT.